This T cell receptor beta chain was observed in a study of cytomegalovirus exposure and HLA in healthy donors. Study background: Some 200 million T cells yielded 120 million or so unique TCR beta sequences, as an earlier analysis found.

60 Vbeta and 13 Jbeta primers were used in PCR. Only in-frame clones appear in the TCRdb table, and some are missing; sequencing was by immunoSEQ multiplex PCR. This table holds roughly 200,000 clones, about 77% found once. The study, taken as a whole, reports: The study put some 150 TCR beta chains on its list as cytomegalovirus-associated. Within an earlier analysis, most TCR beta V segments proved productive either about 90% or about 30% of the time.

In the case of this clone: The antigen is not known.

The sequencing sample was made of PBMCs. The sequence derives from a female donor in good health and CMV-seronegative.

CDR3 loop: CASSLGQVLGEAFF. The CDR3 coding sequence is TGCGCCAGCAGCCTAGGACAGGTACTAGGGGAAGCTTTCTTT. The chain employs TRBV5-1 and TRBJ1-1, with TRBD1 matching 7 bases. CDR3 length equals 14 residues. Germline lookup yields CDR1 SGHRS and CDR2 YFSETQ. V lost 4 bases to trimming and J lost 8 bases; unmatched junction nucleotides: 11.